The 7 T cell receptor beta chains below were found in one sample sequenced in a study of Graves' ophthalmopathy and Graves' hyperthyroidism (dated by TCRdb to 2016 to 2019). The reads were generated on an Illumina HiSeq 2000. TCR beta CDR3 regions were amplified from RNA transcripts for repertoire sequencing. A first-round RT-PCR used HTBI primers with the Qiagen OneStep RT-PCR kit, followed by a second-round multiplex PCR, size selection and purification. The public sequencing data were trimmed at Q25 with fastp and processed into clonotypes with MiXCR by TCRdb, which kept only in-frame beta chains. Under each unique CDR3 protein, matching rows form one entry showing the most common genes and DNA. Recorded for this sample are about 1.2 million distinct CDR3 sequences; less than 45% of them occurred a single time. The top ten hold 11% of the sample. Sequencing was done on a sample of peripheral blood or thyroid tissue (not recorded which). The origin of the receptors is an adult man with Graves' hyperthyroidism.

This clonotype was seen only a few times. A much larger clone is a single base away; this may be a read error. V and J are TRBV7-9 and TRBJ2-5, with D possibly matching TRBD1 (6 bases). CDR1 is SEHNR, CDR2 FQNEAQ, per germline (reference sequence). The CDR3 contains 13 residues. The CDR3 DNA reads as TGTGCCAGCAGTATACAGGGAGAAGAGGCCCAGTACTTC. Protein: CASSIQGEEAQYF.

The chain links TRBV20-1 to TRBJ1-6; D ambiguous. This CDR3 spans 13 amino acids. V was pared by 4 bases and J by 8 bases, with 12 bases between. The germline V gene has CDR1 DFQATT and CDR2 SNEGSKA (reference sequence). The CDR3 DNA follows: TGCAGTGCTACTGAGGACGGTTATTCACCCCTCCACTTT. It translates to CSATEDGYSPLHF.

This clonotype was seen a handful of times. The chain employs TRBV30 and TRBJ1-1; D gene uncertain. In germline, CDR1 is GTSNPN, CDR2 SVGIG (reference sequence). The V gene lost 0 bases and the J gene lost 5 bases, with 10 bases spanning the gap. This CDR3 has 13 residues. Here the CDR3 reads CAWSVRQETEAFF. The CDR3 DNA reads TGTGCCTGGAGTGTAAGGCAGGAGACTGAAGCTTTCTTT.

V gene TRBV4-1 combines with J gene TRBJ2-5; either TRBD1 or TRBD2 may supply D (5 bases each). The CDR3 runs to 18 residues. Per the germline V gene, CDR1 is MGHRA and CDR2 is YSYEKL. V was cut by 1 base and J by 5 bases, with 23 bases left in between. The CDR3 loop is CASSQGFDSDTTGETQYF. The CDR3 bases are TGCGCCAGCAGCCAAGGGTTTGACTCGGACACGACGGGGGAGACCCAGTACTTC.

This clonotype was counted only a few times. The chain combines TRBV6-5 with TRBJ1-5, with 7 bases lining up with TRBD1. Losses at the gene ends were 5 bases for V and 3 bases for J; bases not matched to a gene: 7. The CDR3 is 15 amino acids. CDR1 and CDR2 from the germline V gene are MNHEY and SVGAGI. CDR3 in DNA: TGTGCCAGCAGTACGACAGGGTGGGACAATCAGCCCCAGCATTTT. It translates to CASSTTGWDNQPQHF.

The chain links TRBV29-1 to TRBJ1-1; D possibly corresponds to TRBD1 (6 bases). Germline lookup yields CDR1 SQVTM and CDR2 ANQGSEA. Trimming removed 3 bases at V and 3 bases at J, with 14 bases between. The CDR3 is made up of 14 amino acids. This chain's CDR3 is CSVDFTGAHTEAFF. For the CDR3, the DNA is TGCAGCGTTGATTTTACGGGGGCCCACACTGAAGCTTTCTTT.

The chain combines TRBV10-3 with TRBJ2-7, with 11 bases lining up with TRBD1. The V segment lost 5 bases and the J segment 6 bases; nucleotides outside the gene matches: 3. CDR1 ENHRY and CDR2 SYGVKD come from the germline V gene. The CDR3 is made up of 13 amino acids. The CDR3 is CAISLGQGAEQYF. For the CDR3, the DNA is TGTGCCATCAGTTTAGGACAGGGGGCCGAGCAGTACTTC.